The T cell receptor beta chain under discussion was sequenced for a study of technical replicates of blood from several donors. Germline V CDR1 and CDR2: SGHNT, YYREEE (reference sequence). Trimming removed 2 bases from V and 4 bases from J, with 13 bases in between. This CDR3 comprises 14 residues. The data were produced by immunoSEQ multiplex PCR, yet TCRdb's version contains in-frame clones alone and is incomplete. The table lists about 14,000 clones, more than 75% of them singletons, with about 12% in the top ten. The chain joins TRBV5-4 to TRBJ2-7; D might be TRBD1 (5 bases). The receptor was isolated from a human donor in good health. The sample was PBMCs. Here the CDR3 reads CASSFGSQGYEQYF. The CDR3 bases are TGTGCCAGCAGCTTCGGATCGCAGGGTTACGAGCAGTACTTC. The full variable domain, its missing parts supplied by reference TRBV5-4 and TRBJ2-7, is ETGVTQSPTHLIKTRGQQVTLRCSSQSGHNTVSWYQQALGQGPQFIFQYYREEENGRGNFPPRFSGLQFPNYSSELNVNALELDDSALYLCASSFGSQGYEQYFGPGTRLTVT.